This TCR beta chain is from a study of post-analysis software for immune sequencing data. The germline V gene has CDR1 SGHDT and CDR2 YYEEEE. This CDR3 contains 18 residues. The V gene end was trimmed by 1 base and the J gene end by 4 bases; junction bases not matched to a gene: 10. Unique molecular identifiers tagged the TCR beta cDNA libraries. One entry per CDR3 protein results from TCRdb running MiXCR on the PCR reads. The table includes 450,000 to 650,000 distinct CDR3 sequences, around 47% detected once. With regard to this clonotype: The antigen is unknown.

Study-wide findings and caveats: Five TRBV segments, TRBV5-6, TRBV5-1 and TRBV20-1 among them, were found more frequent in patients than controls.

The sample taken for sequencing was blood. The TCR originated in a girl aged 10-17 years with multiple sclerosis. The V and J genes are TRBV5-6 and TRBJ2-1, with 11 bases identical to TRBD2. DNA for the CDR3: TGTGCCAGCAGCTTGCTACTAGCGGGAGAGGGGCTTTACAATGAGCAGTTCTTC. This sequence encodes CASSLLLAGEGLYNEQFF.